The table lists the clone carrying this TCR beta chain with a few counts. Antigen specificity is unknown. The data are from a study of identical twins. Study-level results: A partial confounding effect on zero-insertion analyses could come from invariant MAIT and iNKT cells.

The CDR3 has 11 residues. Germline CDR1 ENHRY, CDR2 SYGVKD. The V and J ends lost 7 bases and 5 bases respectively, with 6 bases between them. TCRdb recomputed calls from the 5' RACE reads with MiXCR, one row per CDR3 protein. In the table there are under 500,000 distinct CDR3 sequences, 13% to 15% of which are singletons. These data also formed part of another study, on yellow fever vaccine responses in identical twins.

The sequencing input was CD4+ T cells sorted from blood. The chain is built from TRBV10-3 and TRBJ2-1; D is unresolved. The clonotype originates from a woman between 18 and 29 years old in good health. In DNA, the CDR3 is TGTGCCATCAAGCAAGACAATGAGCAGTTCTTC. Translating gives CAIKQDNEQFF.